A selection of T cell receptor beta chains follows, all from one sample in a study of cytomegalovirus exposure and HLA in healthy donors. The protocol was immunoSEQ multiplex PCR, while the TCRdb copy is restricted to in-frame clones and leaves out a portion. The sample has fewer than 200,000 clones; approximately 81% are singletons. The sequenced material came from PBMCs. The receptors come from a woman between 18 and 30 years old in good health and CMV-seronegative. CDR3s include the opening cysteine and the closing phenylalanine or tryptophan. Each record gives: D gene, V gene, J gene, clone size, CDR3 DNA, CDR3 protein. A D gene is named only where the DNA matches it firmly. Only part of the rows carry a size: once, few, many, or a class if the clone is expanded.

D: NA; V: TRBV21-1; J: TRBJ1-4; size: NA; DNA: TGTGCCAGCAGCAAAGGACGATGGCGGCAGGGAGGAGAAAAACTGTTTTTT; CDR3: CASSKGRWRQGGEKLFF
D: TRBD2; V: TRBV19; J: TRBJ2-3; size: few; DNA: TGTGCCAGTAGTATGGTAGCGGGAGTTGGGGGTGGCACAGATACGCAGTATTTT; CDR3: CASSMVAGVGGGTDTQYF
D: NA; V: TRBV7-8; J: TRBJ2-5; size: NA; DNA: TGTGCCAGCAGCTTATTAAGACTTGGGGAGACCCAGTACTTC; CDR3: CASSLLRLGETQYF
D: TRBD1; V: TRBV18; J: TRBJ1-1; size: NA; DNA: TGTGCCAGCTCACCACCGGCGGGCCTAGGGACAGGGGGGAACACTGAAGCTTTCTTT; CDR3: CASSPPAGLGTGGNTEAFF
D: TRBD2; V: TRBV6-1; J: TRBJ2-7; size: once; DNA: TGTGCCAGCAGTGCGCTAGCGGGAGGTTACTACGAGCAGTACTTC; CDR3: CASSALAGGYYEQYF
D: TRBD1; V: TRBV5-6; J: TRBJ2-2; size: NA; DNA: TGTGCCAGCAGCTACTCCCTTCGGGACAGAAACACCGGGGAGCTGTTTTTT; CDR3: CASSYSLRDRNTGELFF
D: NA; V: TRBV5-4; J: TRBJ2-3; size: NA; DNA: TGTGCCAGCAGCTTGGGATGGACTGGGAGCACAGATACGCAGTATTTT; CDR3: CASSLGWTGSTDTQYF
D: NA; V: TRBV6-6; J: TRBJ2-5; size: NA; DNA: TGTGCCAGCAGTACAACCAGGGATCCTTATGGGGAGACCCAGTACTTC; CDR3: CASSTTRDPYGETQYF
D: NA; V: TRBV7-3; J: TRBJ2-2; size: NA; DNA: TGTGCCAGCAGCCCTACTCAGAACACCGGGGAGCTGTTTTTT; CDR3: CASSPTQNTGELFF
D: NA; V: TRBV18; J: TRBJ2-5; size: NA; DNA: TGTGCCAGCTCACACGGGACAGTGGGGGGAGAGACCCAGTACTTC; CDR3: CASSHGTVGGETQYF
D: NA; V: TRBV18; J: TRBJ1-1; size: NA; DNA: TGTGCCAGCTCACTACTCCCTGCCCCAAACGCTGAAGCTTTCTTT; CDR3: CASSLLPAPNAEAFF
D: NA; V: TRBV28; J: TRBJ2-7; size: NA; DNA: TGTGCCAGCGGTCCCAGGCGCGAGCAGTACTTC; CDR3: CASGPRREQYF
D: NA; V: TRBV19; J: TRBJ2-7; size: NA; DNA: TGTGCCAGTAGTATAGATTCTGACAGGTCCTCCTACGAGCAGTACTTC; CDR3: CASSIDSDRSSYEQYF
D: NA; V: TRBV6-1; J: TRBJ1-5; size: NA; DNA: TGTGCCAGCAGTGGAGAGTACAATCAGCCCCAGCATTTT; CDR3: CASSGEYNQPQHF
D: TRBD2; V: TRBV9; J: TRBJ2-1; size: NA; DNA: TGTGCCAGCAGCTCCGGGACTAGCGGGACCCCCTTCATCGATGAGCAGTTCTTC; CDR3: CASSSGTSGTPFIDEQFF
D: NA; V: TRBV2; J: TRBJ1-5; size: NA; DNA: TGTGCCAGCGATGGACATAGCTCCGGGCCCCAGCATTTT; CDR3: CASDGHSSGPQHF
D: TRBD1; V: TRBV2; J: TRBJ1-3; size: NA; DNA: TGTGCCAGCAGCCGACAGGGGGCCCCCGGAAACACCATATATTTT; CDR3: CASSRQGAPGNTIYF
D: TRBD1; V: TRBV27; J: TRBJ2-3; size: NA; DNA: TGTGCCAGCAGAGTCCAGGGACAGGCCCTACGGAGCACAGATACGCAGTATTTT; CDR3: CASRVQGQALRSTDTQYF
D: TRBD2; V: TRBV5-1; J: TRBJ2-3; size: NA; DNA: TGCGCCAGCAGCTTGGGACTAGCAAGTGATACGCAGTATTTT; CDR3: CASSLGLASDTQYF
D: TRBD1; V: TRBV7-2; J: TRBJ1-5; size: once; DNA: TGTGCCAGCAGCCTGGGACAGGGTTCGCCCCAGCATTTT; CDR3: CASSLGQGSPQHF
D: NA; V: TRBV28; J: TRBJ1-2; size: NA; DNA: TGTGCCAGCAGTTATGGAGGGGTCTATGGCTACACCTTC; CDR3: CASSYGGVYGYTF
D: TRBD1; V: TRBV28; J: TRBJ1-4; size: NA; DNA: TGTGCCAGCACAGACAGGGGGCGATCTAATGAAAAACTGTTTTTT; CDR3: CASTDRGRSNEKLFF
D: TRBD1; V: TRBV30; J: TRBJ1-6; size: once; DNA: TGTGCCTGGACAGGGAGACAGGGGAGATCACCCCTCCACTTT; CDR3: CAWTGRQGRSPLHF
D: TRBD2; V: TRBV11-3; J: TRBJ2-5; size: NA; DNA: TGTGCCAGCAGCTTGGGAGCGGGAGGTACAGAGACCCAGTACTTC; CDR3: CASSLGAGGTETQYF
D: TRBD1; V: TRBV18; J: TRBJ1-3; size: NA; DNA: TGTGCCAGCTCAGTTTTCGAACAGGGGGTTTCCTCTGGAAACACCATATATTTT; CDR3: CASSVFEQGVSSGNTIYF
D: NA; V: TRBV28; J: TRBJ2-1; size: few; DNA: TGTGCCTCTCGAGATGGGGGGGCCCTCTACAATGAGCAGTTCTTC; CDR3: CASRDGGALYNEQFF
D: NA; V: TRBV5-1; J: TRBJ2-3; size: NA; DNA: TGCGCCAGCAGCCGGATTATGAGGGTTCAGACAGATACGCAGTATTTT; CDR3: CASSRIMRVQTDTQYF
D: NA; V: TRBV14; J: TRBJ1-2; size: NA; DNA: TGTGCCAGCAGCCCCGGGTCCGGGAGCACCTTC; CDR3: CASSPGSGSTF
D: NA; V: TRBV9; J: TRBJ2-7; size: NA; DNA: TGTGCCAGCAGTAAACAGGGTGTTAGCGAGCAGTACTTC; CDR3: CASSKQGVSEQYF